These T cell receptor beta chains were read from a single sample in a study of T cell responses to AZD1222 COVID-19 vaccine. Libraries were prepared by immunoSEQ multiplex PCR; TCRdb keeps only in-frame clonotypes and omits some of them. The sample lists roughly 98,000 clones, roughly nine tenths seen once, with roughly 12% in the top ten. The sample here was peripheral blood, taken on day 0 of AZD1222 vaccination. Receptor source: an adult in good health. CDR3s include the opening cysteine and the closing phenylalanine or tryptophan. The D gene is left open where the match is weak. The listing skips clone size in some rows; elsewhere it reads once, few, many or a size class.

clone_size j_call d_call v_call cdr3_nt cdr3_aa
NA TRBJ1-1 NA TRBV5-1 TGCGCCAGCAGCCCAGCACAGGGAATGAACACTGAAGCTTTCTTT CASSPAQGMNTEAFF
NA TRBJ2-2 TRBD2 TRBV3-1/TRBV3-2 TGTGCCAGCAGCCATAGCGGGAGTGGTTCCGGGGAGCTGTTTTTT CASSHSGSGSGELFF
once TRBJ1-5 TRBD1 TRBV19 TGTGCCAGTAGCCCCAAGAACAGGGGGCTAAGTCAGCCCCAGCATTTT CASSPKNRGLSQPQHF
NA TRBJ1-1 TRBD1 TRBV12-3/TRBV12-4 TGTGCCAGCAAGGACAGGTTGAACACTGAAGCTTTCTTT CASKDRLNTEAFF
NA TRBJ2-1 TRBD2 TRBV11-2 TGTGCCAGCAGCTTCGGCACTAGCGGAAACAATGAGCAGTTCTTC CASSFGTSGNNEQFF
NA TRBJ2-7 TRBD1 TRBV29-1 TGCAGCGTTTCCCCCCCTGGGACAGGGGGCGAGCAGTACTTC CSVSPPGTGGEQYF
NA TRBJ2-5 TRBD2 TRBV9 TGTGCCAGCAGCGTAGCTCCCAGCGGGGGGGCAGGGGAGACCCAGTACTTC CASSVAPSGGAGETQYF
NA TRBJ1-1 TRBD1 TRBV19 TGTGCCAGTAGTATGGGGACAGGGCTTAACACTGAAGCTTTCTTT CASSMGTGLNTEAFF
NA TRBJ1-1 NA TRBV7-2 TGTGCCAGCAGCTTAGCGTTGTTGGGGGGCACTGAAGCTTTCTTT CASSLALLGGTEAFF
NA TRBJ1-5 TRBD1 TRBV28 TGTGCCAGCAGTCCCGGGACAGGGCACAATCAGCCCCAGCATTTT CASSPGTGHNQPQHF
NA TRBJ2-4 NA TRBV11-2 TGTGCCAGCAGCTTAGTCCAGACAGGGACTCTAGGCATTCAGTACTTC CASSLVQTGTLGIQYF
once TRBJ2-7 TRBD1 TRBV4-3 TGCGCCAGCAGCCAAGAGACAGGGCCGGGCGAGCAGTACTTC CASSQETGPGEQYF
NA TRBJ1-2 NA TRBV10-2 TGCGCCAGCAGTGAGTTACACAGAGCGATATATGGCTACACCTTC CASSELHRAIYGYTF
NA TRBJ1-1 NA TRBV5-4 TGTGCCAGCAGCTTGGTAAAGGGAAAGGGCACTGAAGCTTTCTTT CASSLVKGKGTEAFF
NA TRBJ1-5 TRBD1 TRBV19 TGTGCCAGTAGTAAGGCAGGGGGCTATTTGATTCAGCCCCAGCATTTT CASSKAGGYLIQPQHF
NA TRBJ1-5 TRBD1 TRBV19 TGTGCCAGGGGAGACGGGACAGGGTCTGGGGACAATCAGCCCCAGCATTTT CARGDGTGSGDNQPQHF
NA TRBJ1-1 NA TRBV19 TGTGCCAGTAGTACGGGGTACACTGAAGCTTTCTTT CASSTGYTEAFF
NA TRBJ2-1 NA TRBV5-4 TGTGCCAGCAGCTTCAGGAGCTCCTACAATGAGCAGTTCTTC CASSFRSSYNEQFF
NA TRBJ2-7 NA TRBV19 TGTGCCAGTAGTCGGGATAGGAGCTCCTACGAGCAGTACTTC CASSRDRSSYEQYF
NA TRBJ1-6 TRBD1 TRBV6-5 TGTGCCAGCAGGGACAGGGTAGGATCACCCCTCCACTTT CASRDRVGSPLHF
NA TRBJ1-5 NA TRBV27 TGTGCCAGCAGTTTCGTGGGGGGGACCAATCAGCCCCAGCATTTT CASSFVGGTNQPQHF
NA TRBJ1-2 TRBD1 TRBV7-9 TGTGCCAGCAGCTCCTCGACAGGGGTGGGCTACACCTTC CASSSSTGVGYTF